The T cell receptor (beta chain) described here comes from a study of T cells in Graves' hyperthyroidism and ophthalmopathy. Study-level results: Most thyroid clonotypes with frequency above 0.001 were detected in blood.

The germline gives CDR1 ENHRY, CDR2 SYGVKD. The CDR3 has 17 residues. Trimming took 3 bases from V and 0 from J; bases not matched to a gene: 9. Amplified TCR beta CDR3 regions derived from RNA transcripts. The study used the HTBI primer set for a first-round RT-PCR of the TCR CDR3. TCRdb ran MiXCR on the multiplex PCR reads and lists one entry per CDR3 protein. The table shows fewer than 350,000 distinct CDR3 sequences, with 12% to 15% occurring only once. Patients with uncontrolled infections, other autoimmune diseases, pregnancy or lactation were excluded. Blood was drawn at first hyperthyroidism diagnosis, before any ophthalmopathy symptoms. This clonotype was detected only a few times. Its antigen is undetermined.

The TCR comes from a woman aged 50 to 60 with Graves' hyperthyroidism that later progressed to Graves' ophthalmopathy. The chain links TRBV10-3 to TRBJ2-3; 7 bases agree with TRBD2. Sequenced: blood. CDR3: CAISDGGRATSTDTQYF. DNA for the CDR3: TGTGCCATCAGTGACGGCGGGAGAGCCACTAGCACAGATACGCAGTATTTT.